The 23 T cell receptor beta chains below come from one sample, sequenced in a study of neurological immune-mediated disorders. TCRdb analysed the 5' RACE reads with MiXCR anew, one entry per CDR3 protein. The sample lists tens of thousands of distinct CDR3 sequences, almost 2.5% seen once, with roughly 2.5% in the top ten. What was sequenced was PBMCs. The source is a woman aged 50 to 60 with multiple sclerosis.

The table lists this clonotype with many counts. The V and J genes are TRBV5-1 and TRBJ2-6; D remains ambiguous. Trimming removed 0 bases at V and 1 base at J, with 2 bases between. The CDR3 is made up of 14 amino acids. Germline V gene lookup returns CDR1 SGHRS and CDR2 YFSETQ. CDR3 nucleotide sequence: TGCGCCAGCAGCTTGGCGTCTGGGGCCAACGTCCTGACTTTC. It is translated as CASSLASGANVLTF.

At least ten counts were recorded for this clonotype. The chain combines TRBV7-3 with TRBJ2-1; D is undetermined. CDR3 length equals 16 residues. V was cut by 5 bases and J by 0 bases, with 14 bases left in between. Germline CDR1 reads SGHTA; CDR2 reads FQGTGA. The CDR3 region is CASSPFLQSSYNEQFF. The CDR3 DNA reads as TGTGCCAGCAGCCCCTTTTTGCAGAGCTCCTACAATGAGCAGTTCTTC.

This clonotype was detected ten times or more. The V gene is TRBV20-1, the J gene TRBJ2-7; no definite D call. The CDR3 sequence is 14 residues long. CDR1 DFQATT and CDR2 SNEGSKA come from the germline V gene (reference sequence). V lost 0 bases and J 3 bases, leaving 12 bases between the germline ends. The CDR3 protein is CSARDPVKYYEQYF. For the CDR3, the DNA is TGCAGTGCTAGAGATCCAGTAAAGTACTACGAGCAGTACTTC.

This clonotype was counted ten times or more. CDR3 bases: TGTGCCAGCACCCAATGGACTAGCGGGAGCCACGAGCAGTACTTC. It codes for CASTQWTSGSHEQYF. The rearrangement uses TRBV6-5 and TRBJ2-7, with TRBD2 matching over 13 bases. V lost 7 bases, J lost 5 bases, and 8 bases stayed unmatched. CDR3 length equals 15 residues. In germline, CDR1 is MNHEY, CDR2 SVGAGI.

This clonotype was observed at least ten times. V and J are TRBV9 and TRBJ1-5; weak D call: TRBD1 (5 bases). This CDR3 is 14 amino acids long. V dropped 4 bases and J dropped 7 bases, with 15 bases sitting between them. CDR1 and CDR2 (germline): SGDLS, YYNGEE. CDR3 nucleotides: TGTGCCAGCAGCCCCTTCGTGGGGGGACAGCCCCAGCATTTT. It codes for CASSPFVGGQPQHF.

The V and J genes are TRBV20-1 and TRBJ1-1, with 8 bases identical to TRBD1. The CDR3 contains 11 residues. V dropped 6 bases and J dropped 11; count of bases not matched to a gene: 8. Germline V gene data show CDR1 as DFQATT and CDR2 as SNEGSKA (reference sequence). CDR3 bases: TGCAGTGCCCAAAGCAGGGACAGGGCTTTCTTT. Translation: CSAQSRDRAFF.

A note on this clonotype: It may be a read error: a sequence one base away is much more abundant. The chain joins TRBV20-1 to TRBJ2-5; D not certain. CDR3 length: 11 residues. Trimming stripped 1 base from V and 5 bases from J, with 5 bases between. Germline CDR1 DFQATT, CDR2 SNEGSKA (reference sequence). Here the CDR3 reads CSARANETQYF. The DNA for the CDR3 is TGCAGTGCTAGAGCAAATGAGACCCAGTACTTC.

This clonotype was counted ten times or more. The chain employs TRBV5-1 and TRBJ2-1, with 8 bases matching TRBD1. This CDR3 region has 15 residues. With V trimmed by 0 bases and J by 5 bases, 4 bases remained unmatched. The germline V gene encodes CDR1 SGHRS and CDR2 YFSETQ. The CDR3 spells CASSLDRGVNNEQFF. CDR3 nucleotide sequence: TGCGCCAGCAGCTTGGACAGGGGGGTGAACAATGAGCAGTTCTTC.

This clonotype was counted ten times or more. This chain connects TRBV18 to TRBJ1-2, with D possibly TRBD1 on 5 matching bases. The CDR3 contains 14 residues. V lost 3 bases and J 6 bases, leaving 14 bases between the germline ends. Germline V CDR1 and CDR2: KGHSH, LQKENI. CDR3 bases: TGTGCCAGCTCACCGACCGGGACCTTAAATGGCTACACCTTC. Translated: CASSPTGTLNGYTF.

This clonotype was seen repeatedly, ten times or more. The rearrangement links TRBV6-5 to TRBJ1-1, with D possibly matching TRBD1 (5 bases). This CDR3 comprises 13 residues. Germline CDR1 and CDR2: MNHEY and SVGAGI. V was pared by 10 bases and J by 1 base, with 13 bases between. CDR3 in DNA: TGTGCCACCAGCATTGACAGGAACACTGAAGCTTTCTTT. It is translated as CATSIDRNTEAFF.

This clonotype was found many times. This chain connects TRBV7-9 to TRBJ1-2; D unresolved. This CDR3 has 12 residues. V was clipped by 4 bases and J by 4 bases, with 7 bases between them. Per germline, CDR1 SEHNR and CDR2 FQNEAQ (reference sequence). Written as DNA, the CDR3 is TGTGCCAGCAGCTCCTTTGTCTATGGCTACACCTTC. As protein: CASSSFVYGYTF.

In this sample, this clonotype turned up many times. V is TRBV5-1 and J is TRBJ1-1; D unclear. The germline V gene encodes CDR1 SGHRS and CDR2 YFSETQ. Trimming shortened V by 0 bases and J by 7 bases, and 10 bases separated the two germline ends. CDR3 length equals 13 residues. The CDR3 DNA reads as TGCGCCAGCAGCTTGGCCGGCCGGAGTGAAGCTTTCTTT. It encodes CASSLAGRSEAFF. Full variable domain (remainder filled in from reference TRBV5-1 and TRBJ1-1): KAGVTQTPRYLIKTRGQQVTLSCSPISGHRSVSWYQQTPGQGLQFLFEYFSETQRNKGNFPGRFSGRQFSNSRSEMNVSTLELGDSALYLCASSLAGRSEAFFGQGTRLTVV.

This clonotype is medium-sized within its sample. The CDR3 loop reads CSAEGTLQETQYF. In nucleotides, the CDR3 is TGCAGTGCTGAGGGGACCCTACAAGAGACCCAGTACTTC. The chain has TRBV20-1 and TRBJ2-5, with D tentatively TRBD1 or TRBD2 (5 bases each). V was clipped by 5 bases and J by 2 bases, with 12 bases between them. The germline V gene has CDR1 DFQATT and CDR2 SNEGSKA (reference sequence). The CDR3 covers 13 residues.

This clonotype was seen at least ten times. V is TRBV6-2 or TRBV6-3 and J is TRBJ2-7, with 8 bases lining up with TRBD1. With 8 bases clipped from V and 3 bases from J, the junction kept 6 bases outside the gene matches. Looked up from germline, CDR1 is MNHEY and CDR2 is SVGEGT. The CDR3 is 13 residues long. The CDR3 DNA follows: TGTGCCAGCGAGACAGGGGCGAGCTACGAGCAGTACTTC. It is translated as CASETGASYEQYF.

This clonotype was seen repeatedly, ten times or more. The rearrangement uses TRBV5-1 and TRBJ2-7; 7 bases align to TRBD1. V shed 4 bases, J shed 3 bases, and the junction held 4 bases outside the gene matches. Per the germline V gene, CDR1 is SGHRS and CDR2 is YFSETQ. The CDR3 contains 13 residues. The CDR3 DNA follows: TGCGCCAGCAGCGAGGGGACAGACTACGAGCAGTACTTC. Encoded protein: CASSEGTDYEQYF. The variable domain in full, completed from reference TRBV5-1 and TRBJ2-7, reads KAGVTQTPRYLIKTRGQQVTLSCSPISGHRSVSWYQQTPGQGLQFLFEYFSETQRNKGNFPGRFSGRQFSNSRSEMNVSTLELGDSALYLCASSEGTDYEQYFGPGTRLTVT.

A note on this clonotype: The CDR3 end shows no conserved phenylalanine or tryptophan, and so a read error is likely. The chain carries TRBV12-3 or TRBV12-4 and TRBJ1-2; 8 nucleotides align to TRBD1. Germline trimming cut 6 bases from V and 2 bases from J; bases unmatched to any gene: 14. The CDR3 runs to 17 residues. The CDR3 DNA sequence: TGTGCCAGCAGCCAATGGACAGGGCCCCCGCTGAACTATGGCTACACCTGC. Protein: CASSQWTGPPLNYGYTC.

This clonotype has more than one count but fewer than ten. V usage is TRBV7-6 and J usage is TRBJ1-2, with 8 bases lining up with TRBD1. CDR3 size: 15 residues. J gave up 5 bases and V 3 bases, and 8 bases lay outside the gene matches. Germline V lookup: CDR1 SGHVS, CDR2 FNYEAQ. CDR3 sequence: CASSLTGEPIYGYTF. CDR3 DNA sequence: TGTGCCAGCAGCTTGACAGGGGAACCCATTTATGGCTACACCTTC.

The table lists this clonotype with many counts. This chain connects TRBV18 to TRBJ1-2; D possibly corresponds to TRBD1 (5 bases). CDR3 length equals 13 residues. The germline CDR1 and CDR2 sequences are KGHSH and LQKENI. With 2 bases removed from V and 9 bases from J, the gap between germline ends came to 13 bases. For the CDR3, the DNA is TGTGCCAGCTCACCAGGACATGAGCAGAGCTACACCTTC. Translating gives CASSPGHEQSYTF.

Many counts were recorded for this clonotype. The V call is TRBV7-2, the J call TRBJ2-7; D is possibly TRBD1 or TRBD2 (6 bases each). Trimming took 5 bases from V and 9 from J, leaving 23 bases between them. This CDR3 spans 15 amino acids. Germline CDR1 and CDR2: SGHTA and FQGNSA. For the CDR3, the DNA is TGTGCCAGCAGCCCCCAATCGGGGGCAGGTCGGGGGCAGTACTTC. It specifies CASSPQSGAGRGQYF.

This clonotype was seen at least ten times. V gene TRBV5-1 combines with J gene TRBJ1-3; no clear D. Looked up from germline, CDR1 is SGHRS and CDR2 is YFSETQ. Trimming left V 0 bases short and J 0 bases short, with 7 bases between. The length of the CDR3 is 15 residues. CDR3 residues: CASSLDPFSGNTIYF. CDR3 nucleotide sequence: TGCGCCAGCAGCTTGGACCCATTCTCTGGAAACACCATATATTTT. Full variable domain (outside the CDR3, taken from reference TRBV5-1 and TRBJ1-3): KAGVTQTPRYLIKTRGQQVTLSCSPISGHRSVSWYQQTPGQGLQFLFEYFSETQRNKGNFPGRFSGRQFSNSRSEMNVSTLELGDSALYLCASSLDPFSGNTIYFGEGSWLTVV.

In its sample, this clonotype was seen a few times. The rearrangement links TRBV24-1 to TRBJ2-5; 8 bases are a match to TRBD1. Germline values: CDR1 KGHDR, CDR2 SFDVKD. Unmatched junction bases numbered 5, after V lost 4 bases and J lost 5 bases. CDR3 length equals 14 residues. The CDR3 region is CATSEQGVWETQYF. The CDR3 DNA is TGTGCCACCAGTGAACAGGGGGTATGGGAGACCCAGTACTTC.

This clonotype was detected ten times or more. The V call is TRBV5-1, the J call TRBJ2-7; 8 nucleotides align to TRBD2. V shed 0 bases, J shed 3 bases, and the junction held 2 bases outside the gene matches. Germline CDR1 reads SGHRS; CDR2 reads YFSETQ. This CDR3 spans 14 amino acids. This CDR3 reads CASSLGAGGYEQYF. In nucleotides, the CDR3 is TGCGCCAGCAGCTTGGGGGCGGGGGGCTACGAGCAGTACTTC.

This clonotype was detected ten times or more. The chain recombines TRBV4-1 with TRBJ2-1; no definite D call. Germline V gene lookup returns CDR1 MGHRA and CDR2 YSYEKL. The CDR3 covers 16 residues. The V gene lost 1 base and the J gene lost 1 base, with 11 bases spanning the gap. The CDR3 sequence: CASSQVDLISYNEQFF. The CDR3, as DNA: TGCGCCAGCAGCCAAGTAGACTTAATATCCTACAATGAGCAGTTCTTC.